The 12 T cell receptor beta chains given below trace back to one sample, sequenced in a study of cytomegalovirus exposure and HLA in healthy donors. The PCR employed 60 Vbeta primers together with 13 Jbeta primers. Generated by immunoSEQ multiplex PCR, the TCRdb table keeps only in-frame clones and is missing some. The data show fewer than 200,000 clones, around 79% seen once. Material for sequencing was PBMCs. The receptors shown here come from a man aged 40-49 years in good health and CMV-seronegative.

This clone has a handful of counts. DNA of the CDR3: TGTGCCAGCAGCTCACCCCCGGGACAGACCGTCGGGGGCTACACCTTC. It translates to CASSSPPGQTVGGYTF. The chain joins TRBV7-2 to TRBJ1-2, with 7 bases identical to TRBD1. The CDR3 is 16 amino acids. Germline CDR1 is SGHTA and CDR2 is FQGNSA. Trimming cost V 4 bases and J 8 bases; bases outside gene matches: 16.

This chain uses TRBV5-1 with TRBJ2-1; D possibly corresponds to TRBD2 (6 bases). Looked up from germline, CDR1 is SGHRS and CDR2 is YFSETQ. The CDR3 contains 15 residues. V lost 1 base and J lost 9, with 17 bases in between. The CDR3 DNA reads TGCGCCAGCAGCTTGAATTCGGGAGCGAGAGGTGAGCAGTTCTTC. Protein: CASSLNSGARGEQFF.

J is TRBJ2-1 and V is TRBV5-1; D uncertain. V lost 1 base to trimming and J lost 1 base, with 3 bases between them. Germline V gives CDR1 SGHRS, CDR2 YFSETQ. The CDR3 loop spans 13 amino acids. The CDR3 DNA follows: TGCGCCAGCAGCTTGACTTCCTACAATGAGCAGTTCTTC. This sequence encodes CASSLTSYNEQFF. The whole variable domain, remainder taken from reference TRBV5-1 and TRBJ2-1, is KAGVTQTPRYLIKTRGQQVTLSCSPISGHRSVSWYQQTPGQGLQFLFEYFSETQRNKGNFPGRFSGRQFSNSRSEMNVSTLELGDSALYLCASSLTSYNEQFFGPGTRLTVL.

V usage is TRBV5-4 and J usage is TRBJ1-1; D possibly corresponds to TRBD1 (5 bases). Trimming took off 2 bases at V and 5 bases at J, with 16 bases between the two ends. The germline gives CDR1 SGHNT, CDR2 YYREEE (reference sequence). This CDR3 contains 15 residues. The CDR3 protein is CASSFGGASQTEAFF. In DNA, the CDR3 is TGTGCCAGCAGCTTTGGCGGGGCCTCCCAGACTGAAGCTTTCTTT.

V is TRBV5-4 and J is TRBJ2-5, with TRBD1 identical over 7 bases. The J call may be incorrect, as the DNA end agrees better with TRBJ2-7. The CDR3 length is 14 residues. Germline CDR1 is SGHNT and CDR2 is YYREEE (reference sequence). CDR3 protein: CASSPGQDPYEQYF. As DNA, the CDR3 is TGTGCCAGCAGTCCTGGACAGGATCCCTACGAGCAGTACTTC.

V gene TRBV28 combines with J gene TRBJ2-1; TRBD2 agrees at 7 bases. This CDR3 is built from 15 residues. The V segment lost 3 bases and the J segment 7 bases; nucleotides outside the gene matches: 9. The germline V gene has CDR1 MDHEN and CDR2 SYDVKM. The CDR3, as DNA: TGTGCCAGCAGTTTGGGGCTAGCGGTCACAAATGAGCAGTTCTTC. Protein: CASSLGLAVTNEQFF.

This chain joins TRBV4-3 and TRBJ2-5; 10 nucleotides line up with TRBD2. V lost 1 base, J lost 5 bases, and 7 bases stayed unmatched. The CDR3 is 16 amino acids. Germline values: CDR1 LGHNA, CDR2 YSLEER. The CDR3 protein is CASSQGTSGAGETQYF. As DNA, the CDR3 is TGCGCCAGCAGCCAAGGGACTAGCGGAGCGGGGGAGACCCAGTACTTC.

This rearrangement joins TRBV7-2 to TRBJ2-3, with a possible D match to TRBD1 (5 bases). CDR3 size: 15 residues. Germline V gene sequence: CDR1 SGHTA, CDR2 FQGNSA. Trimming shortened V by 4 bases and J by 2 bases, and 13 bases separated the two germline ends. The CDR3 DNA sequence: TGTGCCAGCAGCTCGAGCAGGGTTAACACAGATACGCAGTATTTT. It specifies CASSSSRVNTDTQYF.

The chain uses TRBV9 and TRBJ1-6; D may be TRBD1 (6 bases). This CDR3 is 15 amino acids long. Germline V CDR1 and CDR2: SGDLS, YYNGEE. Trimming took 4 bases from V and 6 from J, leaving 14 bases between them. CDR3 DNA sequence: TGTGCCAGCAGCACCCCAACAGGGTCTAATTCACCCCTCCACTTT. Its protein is CASSTPTGSNSPLHF.

CDR3 nucleotide sequence: TGTGCCAGTAGTCCCGGGATACACAATGAGCAGTTCTTC. Residues: CASSPGIHNEQFF. The chain carries TRBV19 and TRBJ2-1, with D possibly TRBD2 on 5 matching bases. Trimming took 5 bases from V and 5 from J, leaving 10 bases between them. Per germline, CDR1 LNHDA and CDR2 SQIVND (reference sequence). The CDR3 spans 13 residues.

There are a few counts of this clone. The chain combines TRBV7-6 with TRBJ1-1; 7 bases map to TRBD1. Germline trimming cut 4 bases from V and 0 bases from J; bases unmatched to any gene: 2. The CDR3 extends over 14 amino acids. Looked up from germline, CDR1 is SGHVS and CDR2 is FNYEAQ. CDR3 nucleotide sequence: TGTGCCAGCAGCTCGACAGGGATGAACACTGAAGCTTTCTTT. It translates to CASSSTGMNTEAFF. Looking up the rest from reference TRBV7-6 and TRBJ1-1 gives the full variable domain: GAGVSQSPRYKVTKRGQDVALRCDPISGHVSLYWYRQALGQGPEFLTYFNYEAQQDKSGLPNDRFSAERPEGSISTLTIQRTEQRDSAMYRCASSSTGMNTEAFFGQGTRLTVV.

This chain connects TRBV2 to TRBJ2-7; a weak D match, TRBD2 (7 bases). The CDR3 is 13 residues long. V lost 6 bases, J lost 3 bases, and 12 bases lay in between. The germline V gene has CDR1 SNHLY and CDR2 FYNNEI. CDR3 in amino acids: CASSGRGGYEQYF. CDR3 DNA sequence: TGTGCCAGCAGCGGAAGGGGGGGCTACGAGCAGTACTTC.